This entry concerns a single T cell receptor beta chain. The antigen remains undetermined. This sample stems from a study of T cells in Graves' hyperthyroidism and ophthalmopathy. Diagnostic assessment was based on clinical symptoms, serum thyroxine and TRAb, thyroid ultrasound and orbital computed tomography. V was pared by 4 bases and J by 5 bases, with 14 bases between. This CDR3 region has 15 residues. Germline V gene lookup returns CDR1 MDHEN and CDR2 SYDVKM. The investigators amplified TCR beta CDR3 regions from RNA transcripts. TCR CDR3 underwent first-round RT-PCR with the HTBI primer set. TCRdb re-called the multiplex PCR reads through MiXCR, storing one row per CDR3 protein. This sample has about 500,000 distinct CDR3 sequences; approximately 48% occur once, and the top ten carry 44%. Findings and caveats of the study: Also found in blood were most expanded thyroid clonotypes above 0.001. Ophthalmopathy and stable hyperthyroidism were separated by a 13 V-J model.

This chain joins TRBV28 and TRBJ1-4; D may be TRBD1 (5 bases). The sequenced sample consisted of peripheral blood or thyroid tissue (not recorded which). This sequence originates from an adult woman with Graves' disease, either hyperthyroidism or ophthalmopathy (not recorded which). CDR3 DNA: TGTGCCAGCAGTTCCGCCGGGACCGGGAATGAAAAACTGTTTTTT. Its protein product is CASSSAGTGNEKLFF.